This T cell receptor (beta chain) comes out of a study of TIL therapy for anti-PD-1-resistant metastatic lung cancer. About the research overall: Tumors had a median PD-L1 proportion score of approximately 6%. Most patients had lung adenocarcinoma; a few tumors were EGFR-mutant, two ALK-rearranged; half smoked currently or formerly.

This clone was detected only once. Its antigen is unidentified. This CDR3 contains 14 residues. The junction had 7 bases not matched to a gene; V was cut back by 6 bases and J by 5 bases. Per germline, CDR1 SGHRS and CDR2 YFSETQ. The study's findings and limits: Treatment-naive, never-smoker and oncogene-addicted patients were overrepresented in this highly selected cohort.

The immunoSEQ assay was v3. Some clones are missing from TCRdb's copy, which holds only in-frame ones; the method was immunoSEQ multiplex PCR. The sample lists around 59,000 clones; 69% were seen once. Time point meaning: pre-treatment sample, taken before nivolumab and TIL therapy. The source is a person aged 25-80 years with non-small cell lung cancer. V gene TRBV5-1 combines with J gene TRBJ2-5, with 10 bases identical to TRBD2. The starting material was blood, obtained at baseline. DNA for the CDR3: TGCGCCAGCAACGAAGCGGGAGGGAGCGAGACCCAGTACTTC. This gives the protein CASNEAGGSETQYF. Together with reference TRBV5-1 and TRBJ2-5, the CDR3 gives the full variable domain: KAGVTQTPRYLIKTRGQQVTLSCSPISGHRSVSWYQQTPGQGLQFLFEYFSETQRNKGNFPGRFSGRQFSNSRSEMNVSTLELGDSALYLCASNEAGGSETQYFGPGTRLLVL.